The 23 T cell receptor beta chains below all came from one sample that was sequenced in a study of shared clonotypes between healthy human individuals. The assay was immunoSEQ multiplex PCR, and TCRdb's table has in-frame clones only and misses some. Counted here are 1.6 million or so clones, 96% occurring once; the ten biggest clones make up more than 0.9%. Sequencing input: naive CD4+ T cells sorted from blood. Subset in this sample: CD45RA+ positively selected. The receptors originated from a man younger than 45 in good health.

The chain uses TRBV6-6 and TRBJ2-6; D may be TRBD1 or TRBD2 (5 bases each). This CDR3 contains 16 residues. With 4 bases removed from V and 2 bases from J, the gap between germline ends came to 12 bases. Germline V gene lookup returns CDR1 MNHNY and CDR2 SVGAGI (reference sequence). CDR3 protein: CASSSGAKTGANVLTF. The CDR3, as DNA: TGTGCCAGCAGTTCCGGGGCAAAGACTGGGGCCAACGTCCTGACTTTC.

This clone was counted once. The gene calls are TRBV4-1 and TRBJ2-7; D is possibly TRBD1 (6 bases). Germline V lookup: CDR1 MGHRA, CDR2 YSYEKL. The CDR3 is 15 amino acids. V was clipped by 0 bases and J by 6 bases, with 15 bases between them. As DNA, the CDR3 is TGCGCCAGCAGCCAAGAAGCCACAGCCAGGGGCGAGCAGTACTTC. This sequence encodes CASSQEATARGEQYF.

This rearrangement joins TRBV5-1 to TRBJ2-3, with 9 bases lining up with TRBD1. Germline CDR1 SGHRS, CDR2 YFSETQ. Germline trimming cut 2 bases from V and 7 bases from J; bases unmatched to any gene: 5. The CDR3 consists of 14 residues. The CDR3 DNA follows: TGCGCCAGCAGCTTAGGGACAGGGAGTCATACGCAGTATTTT. Translated: CASSLGTGSHTQYF. Combining the CDR3 with reference TRBV5-1 and TRBJ2-3 gives the whole variable domain KAGVTQTPRYLIKTRGQQVTLSCSPISGHRSVSWYQQTPGQGLQFLFEYFSETQRNKGNFPGRFSGRQFSNSRSEMNVSTLELGDSALYLCASSLGTGSHTQYFGPGTRLTVL.

This clone showed up just once. The chain is built from TRBV25-1 and TRBJ2-2; 9 bases align to TRBD2. CDR3 length equals 16 residues. Germline lookup yields CDR1 MGHDK and CDR2 SYGVNS. Germline trimming cut 3 bases from V and 3 bases from J; bases unmatched to any gene: 5. CDR3 bases: TGTGCCAGCAGTGACCCGGCTAGCGGGGACACCGGGGAGCTGTTTTTT. Translation: CASSDPASGDTGELFF. Full variable domain (outside the CDR3, taken from reference TRBV25-1 and TRBJ2-2): EADIYQTPRYLVIGTGKKITLECSQTMGHDKMYWYQQDPGMELHLIHYSYGVNSTEKGDLSSESTVSRIRTEHFPLTLESARPSHTSQYLCASSDPASGDTGELFFGEGSRLTVL.

A single count supports this clone. The chain couples TRBV5-1 to TRBJ2-3, with 9 bases aligning to TRBD1. This CDR3 is built from 17 residues. Per the germline V gene, CDR1 is SGHRS and CDR2 is YFSETQ. The V and J ends lost 4 bases and 4 bases, in that order; junction bases with no gene match: 13. The CDR3 region is CASSPHRGPRSADTQYF. CDR3 DNA sequence: TGCGCCAGCAGCCCACACAGGGGGCCGAGGTCTGCAGATACGCAGTATTTT.

This chain links TRBV29-1 with TRBJ2-7, with 9 bases matching TRBD1. V lost 6 bases, J lost 4 bases, and 7 bases stayed unmatched. Per the germline V gene, CDR1 is SQVTM and CDR2 is ANQGSEA. CDR3 length: 13 residues. The CDR3 coding sequence is TGCAGCGTGGAACAGGGGGCGCGATACGAGCAGTACTTC. It codes for CSVEQGARYEQYF.

V usage is TRBV30 and J usage is TRBJ2-7, with 7 bases aligning to TRBD1. V was clipped by 0 bases and J by 9 bases; unmatched bases: 14. Germline CDR1 is GTSNPN and CDR2 is SVGIG (reference sequence). The CDR3 consists of 15 residues. As DNA, the CDR3 is TGTGCCTGGAGTGTTTCTCAGGGACAGACCTACCTGCAGTACTTC. Its translation: CAWSVSQGQTYLQYF.

V is TRBV7-9 and J is TRBJ2-7; TRBD1 matches 8 bases. With 5 bases clipped from V and 4 bases from J, the junction kept 7 bases outside the gene matches. Germline loops: CDR1 SEHNR, CDR2 FQNEAQ (reference sequence). This CDR3 region has 14 residues. CDR3 protein: CASSRQGMRYEQYF. CDR3 bases: TGTGCCAGCAGCCGACAGGGGATGAGGTACGAGCAGTACTTC.

The rearrangement uses TRBV15 and TRBJ2-7; D unclear. V lost 1 base to trimming and J lost 4 bases, with 8 bases between them. CDR1 is LNHNV, CDR2 YYDKDF, per germline (reference sequence). The CDR3 is 13 amino acids. CDR3 sequence: CATSRGTEYEQYF. CDR3 sequence (DNA): TGTGCCACCAGCAGAGGAACTGAGTACGAGCAGTACTTC.

The genes are TRBV28 and TRBJ1-2; 7 bases fit TRBD1. This CDR3 contains 16 residues. Germline V gene lookup returns CDR1 MDHEN and CDR2 SYDVKM. V gave up 2 bases and J gave up 9 bases; unmatched junction bases: 15. Here the CDR3 reads CASSLIVLNDRDSYTF. Here the CDR3 DNA reads TGTGCCAGCAGTTTAATCGTTCTGAACGACAGGGATAGCTACACCTTC.

V usage is TRBV5-4 and J usage is TRBJ2-7; D is possibly TRBD2 (6 bases). The CDR3 sequence is 13 residues long. Per the germline V gene, CDR1 is SGHNT and CDR2 is YYREEE (reference sequence). Trimming took off 2 bases at V and 2 bases at J, with 8 bases between the two ends. DNA of the CDR3: TGTGCCAGCAGCTTTAGCGGAACCTACGAGCAGTACTTC. Its translation is CASSFSGTYEQYF.

The chain carries TRBV30 and TRBJ1-5, with D perhaps matching TRBD1 (6 bases). This CDR3 is 14 amino acids long. Germline CDR1 reads GTSNPN; CDR2 reads SVGIG (reference sequence). Trimming cost V 8 bases and J 3 bases, with 17 bases left between them. CDR3 amino acids: CATSQNRVNQPQHF. CDR3 nucleotides: TGTGCCACTTCACAAAACAGGGTCAATCAGCCCCAGCATTTT.

This chain's CDR3 is CSVVWFGNEQFF. The DNA for the CDR3 is TGCAGCGTTGTCTGGTTTGGCAATGAGCAGTTCTTC. This chain connects TRBV29-1 to TRBJ2-1; D unresolved. Germline V CDR1 and CDR2: SQVTM, ANQGSEA. Trimming cost V 4 bases and J 6 bases, with 10 bases left between them. The CDR3 sequence is 12 residues long.

CDR3 nucleotides: TGTGCCATCAGCCGAGTAGCGGGAGGGCGAACAGATACGCAGTATTTT. It is translated as CAISRVAGGRTDTQYF. The chain carries TRBV10-3 and TRBJ2-3; 11 nucleotides line up with TRBD2. Germline CDR1 ENHRY, CDR2 SYGVKD. The CDR3 sequence is 16 residues long. Unmatched junction bases numbered 8, after V lost 6 bases and J lost 3 bases.

The chain uses TRBV11-3 and TRBJ1-2; D may be TRBD1 (6 bases). Germline V lookup: CDR1 SGHNT, CDR2 YENEEA. The V end lost 4 bases, the J end lost 2 bases, and 8 bases lay between the germline ends. This CDR3 spans 13 amino acids. CDR3 coding DNA: TGTGCCAGCAGCTCCGACAGGAACTATGGCTACACCTTC. It codes for CASSSDRNYGYTF.

As for this clone: The same CDR3 is also encoded by other DNA sequences in this sample. The chain joins TRBV6-1 to TRBJ1-4; D uncertain. The CDR3 contains 15 residues. Germline CDR1 and CDR2: MNHNS and SASEGT. The V end was cut by 1 base, the J end by 0 bases, with 6 bases between. CDR3 protein: CASSEGPATNEKLFF. The DNA of the CDR3 is TGTGCCAGCAGTGAAGGTCCAGCAACTAATGAAAAACTGTTTTTT.

This chain uses TRBV30 with TRBJ1-1; TRBD1 is a possible D gene (5 bases). Per germline, CDR1 GTSNPN and CDR2 SVGIG (reference sequence). The V end lost 1 base, the J end lost 4 bases, and 13 bases lay between the germline ends. This CDR3 contains 14 residues. The CDR3: CAWSAGRMGTEAFF. The CDR3 coding sequence is TGTGCCTGGAGTGCGGGACGGATGGGCACTGAAGCTTTCTTT.

The rearrangement uses TRBV19 and TRBJ2-7; D not certain. Germline V lookup: CDR1 LNHDA, CDR2 SQIVND (reference sequence). This CDR3 contains 14 residues. With 6 bases removed from V and 0 bases from J, the gap between germline ends came to 12 bases. CDR3 sequence (DNA): TGTGCCAGTAGCCCTTATAAGAGCTCCTACGAGCAGTACTTC. This encodes CASSPYKSSYEQYF. The entire variable domain, with the rest obtained from reference TRBV19 and TRBJ2-7, is as follows: DGGITQSPKYLFRKEGQNVTLSCEQNLNHDAMYWYRQDPGQGLRLIYYSQIVNDFQKGDIAEGYSVSREKKESFPLTVTSAQKNPTAFYLCASSPYKSSYEQYFGPGTRLTVT.

The J gene is TRBJ1-4, the V gene TRBV27; 11 positions agree with TRBD1. From germline, CDR1 is MNHEY and CDR2 SMNVEV (reference sequence). After removal of 5 bases from V and 5 bases from J, the junction contained 10 bases not matched to a gene. The CDR3 contains 17 residues. CDR3 DNA: TGTGCCAGCAGTCCATGGACAGGGGGCTCCCCAAATGAAAAACTGTTTTTT. Protein product: CASSPWTGGSPNEKLFF.

CDR3 in DNA: TGTGCCAGCAGTTACTCAGCAGGGGGCGTCTACGAGCAGTACTTC. This codes for CASSYSAGGVYEQYF. V is TRBV6-6 and J is TRBJ2-7, with 8 nucleotides matching TRBD1. V lost 0 bases to trimming and J lost 3 bases; unmatched junction nucleotides: 4. The germline CDR1 and CDR2 sequences are MNHNY and SVGAGI (reference sequence). The CDR3 consists of 15 residues.

J is TRBJ2-7 and V is TRBV7-9; D perhaps matches TRBD2 (5 bases). The germline gives CDR1 SEHNR, CDR2 FQNEAQ (reference sequence). This CDR3 has 16 residues. Trimming cost V 0 bases and J 2 bases, with 14 bases left between them. The CDR3 here is CASSLASRRETYEQYF. The CDR3 DNA reads TGTGCCAGCAGCTTAGCGTCTCGACGGGAAACCTACGAGCAGTACTTC.

This sequence joins TRBV5-4 and TRBJ2-2, with 9 positions matching TRBD2. The CDR3 totals 14 residues. Germline trimming cut 4 bases from V and 8 bases from J; bases unmatched to any gene: 6. Germline values: CDR1 SGHNT, CDR2 YYREEE (reference sequence). CDR3 sequence reads: CASSTGTSFGELFF. The CDR3 bases are TGTGCCAGCAGCACCGGGACTAGCTTTGGGGAGCTGTTTTTT.

The V call is TRBV10-3, the J call TRBJ2-7; 8 positions agree with TRBD2. The CDR3 contains 17 residues. Trimming at V came to 3 bases and at J to 3 bases, leaving 13 bases not matched to a gene. The V gene's germline CDR1 is ENHRY and CDR2 SYGVKD. CDR3 region: CAISDLTGGRTIYEQYF. The CDR3 DNA is TGTGCCATCAGTGACCTAACGGGGGGGCGGACCATCTACGAGCAGTACTTC.